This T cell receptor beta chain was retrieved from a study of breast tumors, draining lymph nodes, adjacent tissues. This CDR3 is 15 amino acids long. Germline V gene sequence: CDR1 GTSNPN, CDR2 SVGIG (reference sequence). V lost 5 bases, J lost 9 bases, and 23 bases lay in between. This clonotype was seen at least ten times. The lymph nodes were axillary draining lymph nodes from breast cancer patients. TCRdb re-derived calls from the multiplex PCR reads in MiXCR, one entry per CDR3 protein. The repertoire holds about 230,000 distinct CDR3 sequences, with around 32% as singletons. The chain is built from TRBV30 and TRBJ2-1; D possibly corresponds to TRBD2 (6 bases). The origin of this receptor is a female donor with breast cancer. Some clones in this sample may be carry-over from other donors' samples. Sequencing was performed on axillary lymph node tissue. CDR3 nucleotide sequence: TGTGCCTGGGGGGCTGTGGGAGGAGGCATGGGTGAGCAGTTCTTC. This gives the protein CAWGAVGGGMGEQFF. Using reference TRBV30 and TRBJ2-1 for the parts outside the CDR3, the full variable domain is SQTIHQWPATLVQPVGSPLSLECTVEGTSNPNLYWYRQAAGRGLQLLFYSVGIGQISSEVPQNLSASRPQDRQFILSSKKLLLSDSGFYLCAWGAVGGGMGEQFFGPGTRLTVL.